This T cell receptor beta chain was obtained from a study of cytomegalovirus exposure and HLA in healthy donors. The overall study: An early data release held 75 million to 100 million unique TCRs from HLA-typed donors.

Healthy bone marrow donors formed the donor group. Germline V gene data show CDR1 as SGHRS and CDR2 as YFSETQ. This CDR3 has 13 residues. The V and J ends lost 4 bases and 3 bases, in that order; junction bases with no gene match: 3. The primer mix had 60 Vbeta and 13 Jbeta primers. Clones were read by immunoSEQ multiplex PCR, and TCRdb kept only the in-frame ones, dropping some. The repertoire holds about 92,000 clones, with over 70% as singletons. The clonotype originates from a girl under 10 years old in good health and CMV-seropositive. The genes are TRBV5-1 and TRBJ2-7, with 8 nucleotides matching TRBD2. Specimen: PBMCs. The CDR3 nucleotides read TGCGCCAGCAGCCGGGAGGGCCGCTACGAGCAGTACTTC. It yields the protein CASSREGRYEQYF. Full variable domain (remainder filled in from reference TRBV5-1 and TRBJ2-7): KAGVTQTPRYLIKTRGQQVTLSCSPISGHRSVSWYQQTPGQGLQFLFEYFSETQRNKGNFPGRFSGRQFSNSRSEMNVSTLELGDSALYLCASSREGRYEQYFGPGTRLTVT.